This record looks at one TCR beta chain sequence and its context. Its matching antigen is unknown. This entry comes from a study of glioma-infiltrating T cells after dendritic cell vaccination. Study background: Glioblastoma patients came from Phase I and II dendritic cell vaccination trials. Three intradermal dendritic cell vaccine injections were given every two weeks.

Study-level findings and limits: The cohort had few patients with full blood and tumor sets.

Only in-frame clones appear in the TCRdb table, and some are missing; sequencing was by immunoSEQ multiplex PCR. The table lists under 75,000 clones, about 85% of them singletons, with around 8.3% in the top ten. Trimming cost V 6 bases and J 1 base, with 12 bases left between them. The V gene's germline CDR1 is SGHTA and CDR2 FQGNSA. The CDR3 sequence is 15 residues long. Time point: after dendritic cell vaccination, including at tumor progression/relapse. None of the glioblastoma patients had an isocitrate dehydrogenase mutation. Sequencing used blood, obtained after dendritic cell vaccination. The TCR was taken from a human donor with glioblastoma. The J gene is TRBJ1-4, the V gene TRBV7-2, with D unclear. The CDR3 sequence is CASSNPSVTNEKLFF. CDR3 DNA sequence: TGTGCCAGCAGTAACCCTTCAGTAACTAATGAAAAACTGTTTTTT.